This TCR beta chain comes out of a study of monozygotic twins with inflammatory bowel disease. Without any T cell sorting, total RNA was isolated from whole blood. In germline, CDR1 is SGHVS, CDR2 FNYEAQ. The CDR3 runs 16 residues. UMIs that had a 6-nucleotide sample barcode were put in using template switching. Using TCRalpha and TCRbeta cDNA, the researchers carried out two nested PCRs that lasted roughly 16 and 10 cycles. No DNA is given; TCRdb re-called the 5' RACE reads and lists each CDR3 protein once. Here the sample table reports approximately 160,000 distinct CDR3 sequences. Sample: blood. The chain recombines TRBV7-6 with TRBJ2-3; lacking DNA, the TRBD2 call made by TCRdb goes unchecked. The TCR comes from a human donor with ulcerative colitis or Crohn's disease, or a healthy co-twin of an affected twin (not recorded which). The CDR3 sequence: CASSLGGRDSGDTQYF.